This passage covers 17 T cell receptor beta chains from one sample sequenced in a study of early T cells in non-severe SARS-CoV-2 infection. TCRdb called the 5' RACE reads again in MiXCR, with one record for every CDR3 protein. The sample shows some 34,000 distinct CDR3 sequences, 4.5% to 5% of them seen only once. The specimen sequenced was whole blood. These receptors all come from an adult who was a healthcare worker with PCR-confirmed SARS-CoV-2 infection or an uninfected control (not recorded which).

This clonotype was observed a handful of times. The V call is TRBV24-1, the J call TRBJ2-1; D not resolved. CDR1 and CDR2 from the germline V gene are KGHDR and SFDVKD. The CDR3 length is 14 residues. Between the trimmed V and J ends, which lost 3 bases and 4 bases, there was a span of 9 bases. The CDR3 reads CATSDPDGYNEQFF. The DNA for the CDR3 is TGTGCCACCAGTGATCCGGACGGATACAATGAGCAGTTCTTC.

The table lists this clonotype with many counts. J is TRBJ2-1 and V is TRBV20-1; 8 nucleotides line up with TRBD2. This CDR3 spans 15 amino acids. J gave up 9 bases and V 4 bases, and 14 bases lay outside the gene matches. Germline assignment: CDR1 DFQATT and CDR2 SNEGSKA (reference sequence). CDR3 residues: CSATPPGLVTGEQFF. DNA of the CDR3: TGCAGTGCTACCCCGCCGGGACTAGTTACTGGTGAGCAGTTCTTC.

This clonotype was seen at least ten times. This chain uses TRBV10-1 with TRBJ2-5; 10 positions agree with TRBD1. Per germline, CDR1 WNHNN and CDR2 SYGVQD (reference sequence). The length of the CDR3 is 14 residues. The J segment lost 6 bases and the V segment lost 3 bases, leaving 4 bases of the junction unmatched. The CDR3 protein is CASSDDRGRQTQYF. The DNA for the CDR3 is TGCGCCAGCAGTGATGACAGGGGGCGACAGACCCAGTACTTC.

This clonotype has at least ten counts. The chain uses TRBV28 and TRBJ2-5; no reliable D call. Between the trimmed V and J ends, which lost 3 bases and 2 bases, there was a span of 4 bases. The CDR3 has 12 amino acids. Germline CDR1 is MDHEN and CDR2 is SYDVKM. CDR3 coding DNA: TGTGCCAGCAGTTTGTGGCAAGAGACCCAGTACTTC. Residues: CASSLWQETQYF.

This clonotype was detected ten times or more. The genes are TRBV19 and TRBJ1-5; 7 positions agree with TRBD1. V gave up 2 bases and J gave up 7 bases; unmatched junction bases: 5. The CDR3 loop spans 14 amino acids. Germline V gene lookup returns CDR1 LNHDA and CDR2 SQIVND (reference sequence). The CDR3 DNA is TGTGCCAGTAGTATACGACAGGGTTGGCAGCCCCAGCATTTT. This translates into CASSIRQGWQPQHF.

The sample holds many counts of this clonotype. The CDR3 reads CAAGRGAGANVLTF. The CDR3 nucleotides are TGTGCCGCCGGAAGAGGAGCGGGGGCCAACGTCCTGACTTTC. This rearrangement joins TRBV10-3 to TRBJ2-6; D is uncertain. Per germline, CDR1 ENHRY and CDR2 SYGVKD. The CDR3 extends over 14 amino acids. Trimming left V 11 bases short and J 4 bases short, with 15 bases between.

Many counts were recorded for this clonotype. This chain links TRBV9 with TRBJ1-1, with D possibly matching TRBD1 (5 bases). Per the germline V gene, CDR1 is SGDLS and CDR2 is YYNGEE. Trimming removed 4 bases at V and 4 bases at J, with 14 bases between. The CDR3 has 14 amino acids. The CDR3 bases are TGTGCCAGCAGCATCGCAGGGATGAGCACTGAAGCTTTCTTT. Its translation: CASSIAGMSTEAFF.

This clonotype appeared many times. The V and J genes are TRBV20-1 and TRBJ2-7, with TRBD1 identical over 9 bases. Germline loops: CDR1 DFQATT, CDR2 SNEGSKA (reference sequence). V shed 0 bases and J 5 bases; nucleotides not matched to a gene: 8. The CDR3 has 15 amino acids. This chain's CDR3 is CSARDNTGGAHEQYF. Written as DNA, the CDR3 is TGCAGTGCTAGAGATAACACAGGGGGCGCCCACGAGCAGTACTTC.

This clonotype was seen many times. J is TRBJ1-1 and V is TRBV5-1; D not resolved. The V gene lost 3 bases and the J gene lost 4 bases, with 13 bases spanning the gap. This CDR3 contains 14 residues. Per germline, CDR1 SGHRS and CDR2 YFSETQ. CDR3 sequence: CASSWAGLGTEAFF. The CDR3 bases are TGCGCCAGCAGCTGGGCGGGTCTCGGCACTGAAGCTTTCTTT.

This clonotype was counted ten times or more. The V and J genes are TRBV7-3 and TRBJ2-2; 10 bases match TRBD2. V lost 5 bases and J lost 6; bases outside the gene matches: 3. The germline gives CDR1 SGHTA, CDR2 FQGTGA. The CDR3 has 14 amino acids. Here the CDR3 reads CASSPGTSAGELFF. CDR3 nucleotide sequence: TGTGCCAGCAGCCCCGGGACTAGCGCCGGGGAGCTGTTTTTT. Combining the CDR3 with reference TRBV7-3 and TRBJ2-2 gives the whole variable domain GAGVSQTPSNKVTEKGKYVELRCDPISGHTALYWYRQSLGQGPEFLIYFQGTGAADDSGLPNDRFFAVRPEGSVSTLKIQRTERGDSAVYLCASSPGTSAGELFFGEGSRLTVL.

This sequence joins TRBV2 and TRBJ2-7; D is ambiguous. The germline gives CDR1 SNHLY, CDR2 FYNNEI. The CDR3 extends over 11 amino acids. The V gene lost 6 bases and the J gene lost 2 bases, with 5 bases spanning the gap. The CDR3 spells CASSPTYEQYF. The CDR3 nucleotides are TGTGCCAGCAGCCCTACCTACGAGCAGTACTTC.

With regard to this clonotype: This could be a read error, since a much larger clone is one nucleotide away. This chain uses TRBV2 with TRBJ2-1; no clear D. CDR1 is SNHLY, CDR2 FYNNEI, per germline. The CDR3 consists of 13 residues. As DNA, the CDR3 is TGTGCCAGCAGTGAAGAAGCGATGAATGAGCAGTCCTTC. It encodes CASSEEAMNEQSF.

This clonotype was seen repeatedly, ten times or more. V usage is TRBV27 and J usage is TRBJ1-1; D remains unclear. Germline V gene sequence: CDR1 MNHEY, CDR2 SMNVEV (reference sequence). V gave up 9 bases and J gave up 4 bases, with 18 bases separating them. The CDR3 length is 14 residues. The CDR3 sequence is CASPHRGKSTEAFF. The CDR3 DNA reads TGTGCCAGTCCGCATCGGGGTAAAAGCACTGAAGCTTTCTTT.

This clonotype was detected ten times or more. This chain joins TRBV2 and TRBJ1-5; D possibly corresponds to TRBD1 (5 bases). Germline CDR1 and CDR2: SNHLY and FYNNEI. The CDR3 covers 16 residues. Deletions cut 0 bases from V and 0 bases from J, with 9 bases between. The CDR3 DNA reads as TGTGCCAGCAGTGAAGCGCTGGGGGATAGCAATCAGCCCCAGCATTTT. Translated: CASSEALGDSNQPQHF.

In this sample, this clonotype turned up many times. The chain has TRBV3-1 and TRBJ2-7, with TRBD1 matching over 10 bases. The J segment lost 0 bases and the V segment lost 5 bases, leaving 10 bases of the junction unmatched. CDR3 length: 17 residues. Germline V gives CDR1 LGHDT, CDR2 YNNKEL (reference sequence). CDR3 residues: CASSSAGTGVRSYEQYF. CDR3 coding DNA: TGTGCCAGCAGCTCCGCCGGGACAGGGGTTCGCTCCTACGAGCAGTACTTC.

This clonotype was seen at least ten times. V usage is TRBV12-3 or TRBV12-4 and J usage is TRBJ2-5; 8 nucleotides line up with TRBD2. The CDR3 is 14 residues long. The junction had 8 bases not matched to a gene; V was cut back by 6 bases and J by 5 bases. CDR3 residues: CASSPYGRGETQYF. The CDR3 DNA reads TGTGCCAGCAGCCCCTACGGGAGGGGGGAGACCCAGTACTTC.

This clonotype was seen a handful of times. For the CDR3, the DNA is TGTGCCACCACAGGTGACTCTGGAAACACCATATATTTT. This sequence encodes CATTGDSGNTIYF. This chain connects TRBV28 to TRBJ1-3, with TRBD1 as a possible D gene (5 bases). CDR3 length: 13 amino acids. Per germline, CDR1 MDHEN and CDR2 SYDVKM. V lost 10 bases to trimming and J lost 0 bases, with 10 bases between them.